The present entry profiles one T cell receptor beta chain with its context. The antigen this receptor binds is unknown. Within one base of it there is no much larger clone, and no base qualities were kept. This specimen comes from a study of patients and donors after allogeneic stem cell transplantation (dated by TCRdb to 2019 to 2021). Receptor libraries were prepared by RT-PCR. These reads were obtained on a NextSeq 550. The public reads were reanalyzed by TCRdb: fastp trimming at Q25, MiXCR alignment, in-frame beta chains only. CDR3 protein sequences are deduplicated, and each keeps its most common genes and DNA. In all, the sample holds about 960,000 distinct CDR3 sequences, and approximately 19% of those were seen once. The ten biggest clones cover around 6% of the sample. Spanning cysteine to phenylalanine, the CDR3 consists of 12 amino acids. Only the CDR3 portion is preserved as DNA: 36 bases, with reading frame beginning at the first base. CDR1 and CDR2 are read off the germline V gene as SQVTM and ANQGSEA. V is cut by 5 bases and J by 2 bases, and the space between the germline ends is 9 bases.

The sample taken for sequencing was blood, either unsorted or a sorted T cell fraction (not recorded which). The TCR was taken from a human donor who was either an allogeneic HSCT recipient or a stem cell or donor lymphocyte infusion donor (not recorded which). It is not recorded whose cells these are; they may come from a transplant donor. The V gene is TRBV29-1 and the J gene is TRBJ1-2; possibly the D gene is TRBD1, per 5 matching bases. The DNA sequence reads TGCAGCGTTCCGTGGGGGAACTATGGCTACACCTTC. The encoded protein is CSVPWGNYGYTF.